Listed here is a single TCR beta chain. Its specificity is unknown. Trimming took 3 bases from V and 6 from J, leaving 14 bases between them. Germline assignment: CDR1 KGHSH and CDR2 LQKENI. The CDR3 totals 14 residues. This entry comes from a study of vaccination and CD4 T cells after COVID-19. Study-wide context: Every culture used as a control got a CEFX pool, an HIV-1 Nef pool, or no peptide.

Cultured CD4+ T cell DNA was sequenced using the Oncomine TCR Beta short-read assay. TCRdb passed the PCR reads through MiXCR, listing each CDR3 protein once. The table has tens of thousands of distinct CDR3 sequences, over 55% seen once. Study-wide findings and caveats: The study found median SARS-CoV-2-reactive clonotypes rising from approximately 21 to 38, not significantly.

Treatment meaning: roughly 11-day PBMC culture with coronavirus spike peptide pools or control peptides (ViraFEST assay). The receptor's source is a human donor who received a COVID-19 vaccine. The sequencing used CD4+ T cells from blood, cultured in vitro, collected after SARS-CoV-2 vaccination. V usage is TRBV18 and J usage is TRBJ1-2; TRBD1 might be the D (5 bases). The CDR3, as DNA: TGTGCCAGCTCACCGGTGGGCAGGGAGGATGGCTACACCTTC. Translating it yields CASSPVGREDGYTF. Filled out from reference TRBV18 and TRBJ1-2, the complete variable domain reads NAGVMQNPRHLVRRRGQEARLRCSPMKGHSHVYWYRQLPEEGLKFMVYLQKENIIDESGMPKERFSAEFPKEGPSILRIQQVVRGDSAAYFCASSPVGREDGYTFGSGTRLTVV.